The clone carrying this T cell receptor (beta chain) was picked up many times. Trimming left V 2 bases short and J 3 bases short, with 9 bases between. This CDR3 contains 14 residues. Germline CDR1 reads LGHDT; CDR2 reads YNNKEL (reference sequence). This record comes from a study of blood T cells in healthy people across ages. A sample-barcoded 5' primer and a J-beta primer mix were used in a second PCR of roughly 7 to 12 cycles. TCRdb independently ran MiXCR on the 5' RACE reads; one entry per CDR3 protein. The sample gives 850,000 or so distinct CDR3 sequences, 25% to 35% of which show up once; 15% to 20% is in the top ten.

This receptor was identified in an elderly woman in good health. Sequencing was done on a sample of blood. The chain employs TRBV3-1 and TRBJ2-3; D gene unclear. The CDR3 DNA follows: TGTGCCAGCAGCCAATGGACGTCTACAGATACGCAGTATTTT. Translating it yields CASSQWTSTDTQYF.